This T cell receptor beta chain was profiled in a study of T-cell reconstitution after alpha-beta-depleted transplantation in children. General study results and limits: Where some patients showed high TCRbeta diversity at day 60, it came from recipient T cells and thymic progenitors that had survived. In patients about two months after transplant, alpha-beta T cells reportedly arose from several hundred expanded graft clones.

Points on this clonotype: No antigen is known for it.

Preparation of the TCRbeta library was carried out with unique molecular identifiers. One entry per CDR3 protein, called by TCRdb with MiXCR from the PCR reads. The sample records about a million distinct CDR3 sequences, about 29% being singletons. The TCR comes from a boy in the first two years of life who had a stem cell transplant for SCID, so the T cells may come from the graft donor. The sample consisted of PBMCs, mostly from graft donor cells, taken 360 days after TCRalphabeta/CD19-depleted stem cell transplant.

The CDR3 sequence: CASRIGEEPQHF. The CDR3 DNA reads TGTGCCAGCAGGATAGGGGAGGAGCCCCAGCATTTT. The chain couples TRBV2 to TRBJ1-5, with D possibly being TRBD1 (5 bases). Trimming cost V 6 bases and J 8 bases, with 11 bases left between them. Looked up from germline, CDR1 is SNHLY and CDR2 is FYNNEI. This CDR3 has 12 residues.